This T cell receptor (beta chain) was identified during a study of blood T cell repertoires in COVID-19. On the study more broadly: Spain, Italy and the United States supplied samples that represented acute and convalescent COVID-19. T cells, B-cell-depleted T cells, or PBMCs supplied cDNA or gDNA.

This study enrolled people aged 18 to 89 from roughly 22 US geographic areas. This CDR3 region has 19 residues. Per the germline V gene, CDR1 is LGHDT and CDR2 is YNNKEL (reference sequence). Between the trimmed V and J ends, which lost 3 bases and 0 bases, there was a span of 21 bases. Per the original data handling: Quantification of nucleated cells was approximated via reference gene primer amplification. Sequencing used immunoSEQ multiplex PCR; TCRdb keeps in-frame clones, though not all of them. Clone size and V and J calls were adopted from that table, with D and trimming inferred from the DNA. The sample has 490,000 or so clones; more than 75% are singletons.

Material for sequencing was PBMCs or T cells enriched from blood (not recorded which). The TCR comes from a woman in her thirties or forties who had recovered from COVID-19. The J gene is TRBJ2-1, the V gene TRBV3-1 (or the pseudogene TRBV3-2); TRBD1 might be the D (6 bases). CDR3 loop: CASSHDHPGAHSSYNEQFF. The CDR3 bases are TGTGCCAGCAGCCACGACCATCCAGGGGCCCACAGCTCCTACAATGAGCAGTTCTTC.